The sequence of this T cell receptor (beta chain) was determined in a study of tumor-infiltrating lymphocytes in primary liver carcinoma. The CDR3 totals 14 residues, both ends included. The germline gives CDR1 SGHAT, CDR2 FQNNGV. With roughly 0.5 ug total RNA as template and a constant-region primer, TCR beta cDNA was made. For TCR beta, libraries were produced by three nested multiplex PCR rounds using slightly modified ARM-PCR. A C-beta reverse primer and TRBV1-TRBV30 forward primers served in each of the first two PCR rounds, at 10 cycles apiece. TCRdb independently ran MiXCR on the multiplex PCR reads; one entry per CDR3 protein. Counted here are about 78,000 distinct CDR3 sequences, 71% occurring once; the ten biggest clones make up about an eighth. Concerning this clonotype itself: As the CDR3 is not closed by the conserved phenylalanine or tryptophan, this likely results from a read error. It is unclear where the CDR3 begins or ends on the DNA, so no DNA is shown, and the CDR3 is as TCRdb lists it.

From roughly 18-30 mg of unsorted bulk tissue, DNA and RNA were co-extracted together. V usage is TRBV11-2 and J usage is TRBJ1-2; the table's D gene call, TRBD1, was not cross checked with the DNA. Sequencing was performed on liver tumor tissue from sampling region 4. Subset indicated: tumor region T4, right-lateral pole. This TCR was recovered from an older woman with primary liver carcinoma and hepatitis B virus infection. The CDR3 is CANSLNRGFYGYAS.